This T cell receptor beta chain emerged from a study of T cells after yellow fever vaccination. Study findings and constraints: The presence of abundant clonotypes contaminating from the bulk population was possible in FACS-sorted repertoires.

In its sample, this clonotype was seen once. Its antigen remains unidentified. It was through 5'RACE template switching that TCR cDNA was made, with a universal primer site and UMIs added. TCRdb re-called the 5' RACE reads through MiXCR, storing one row per CDR3 protein. This table has under 550,000 distinct CDR3 sequences, about a fifth appearing once. Trimming left V 2 bases short and J 2 bases short, with 15 bases between. CDR1 is KGHSH and CDR2 is LQKENI in the germline V gene. The CDR3 is made up of 17 amino acids. Source: PBMCs, taken roughly 20 days after the first yellow fever vaccination. The rearrangement links TRBV18 to TRBJ2-2; the D is unclear. This receptor was obtained from a man aged 18 to 29 who received the YFV17D yellow fever vaccine. CDR3 bases: TGTGCCAGCTCACCAGGCCCCGGCTTTTCAAACACCGGGGAGCTGTTTTTT. It specifies CASSPGPGFSNTGELFF.